A single T cell receptor (beta chain) is shown here with its context. The data stem from a study of blood T cell repertoires in COVID-19. Study members were between roughly 18 and 89 years old and lived in some 26 US regions. With 2 bases clipped from V and 5 bases from J, the junction kept 7 bases outside the gene matches. The CDR3 is 17 amino acids. Germline-derived CDR1 and CDR2 are LGHNA and YNFKEQ. Original methodology: Amplifying reference gene primers gave estimates of nucleated cell counts. The table came from immunoSEQ multiplex PCR; TCRdb's copy has only in-frame clones and leaves some out. V and J calls and clone size come straight from that table; D and trimming were deduced from the DNA. Among hundreds of thousands of clones listed, 80% to 90% were seen once.

This TCR came from a woman in her late teens or twenties who had recovered from COVID-19. This chain joins TRBV4-2 and TRBJ2-3; TRBD2 aligns across 13 bases. What was sequenced was PBMCs or T cells enriched from blood (not recorded which). CDR3 sequence: CASSQRTSGGLVDTQYF. The CDR3 DNA is TGTGCCAGCAGCCAACGGACTAGCGGGGGCCTCGTAGATACGCAGTATTTT.